The 16 T cell receptor beta chains listed next were all sequenced from one sample in a study of CD8 T cells in ankylosing spondylitis (dated by TCRdb to 2016 to 2017). The research as a whole found: Blood from ankylosing spondylitis patients appeared to be characterized by a TCR beta motif made up of under ten highly homologous amino acid variants.

Preparation of the library involved 5' RACE. Sequencer: Illumina HiSeq 2500. Through fastp at Q25 and MiXCR, TCRdb rebuilt clones from the public reads, retaining in-frame beta chains. Merged by CDR3 protein, the rows form single entries marked with the most common genes and DNA. This sample lists 500,000 or so distinct CDR3 sequences; 5.3% were detected once. The top ten hold around 3.5% of the sample. What these receptors recognize is not known. Sequencing was done on a sample of blood, either unsorted or a sorted T cell fraction (not recorded which). Receptors were obtained from a male donor with ankylosing spondylitis.

This clonotype came up many times. The chain carries TRBV7-2 and TRBJ2-1; D remains ambiguous. Per the germline V gene, CDR1 is SGHTA and CDR2 is FQGNSA. The V and J ends lost 1 base and 8 bases respectively, with 12 bases between them. The CDR3 loop spans 14 amino acids. The CDR3 DNA reads as TGTGCCAGCAGCTTAGTGTCAAGGGCGGATGAGCAGTTCTTC. Translation gives CASSLVSRADEQFF. The variable domain in full, with the rest retrieved from reference TRBV7-2 and TRBJ2-1, is GAGVSQSPSNKVTEKGKDVELRCDPISGHTALYWYRQSLGQGLEFLIYFQGNSAPDKSGLPSDRFSAERTGGSVSTLTIQRTQQEDSAVYLCASSLVSRADEQFFGPGTRLTVL.

This clonotype showed up many times. The V and J genes are TRBV12-3 or TRBV12-4 and TRBJ2-7; D perhaps matches TRBD2 (5 bases). Trimming left V 5 bases short and J 6 bases short, with 17 bases between. The CDR3 length is 14 residues. CDR3 in amino acids: CASSRYPEVREQYF. The CDR3 DNA sequence: TGTGCCAGCAGTCGATACCCGGAGGTCCGCGAGCAGTACTTC.

The genes are TRBV10-2 and TRBJ1-5; TRBD1 is a possible D gene (6 bases). Trimming shortened V by 1 base and J by 4 bases, and 11 bases separated the two germline ends. Per germline, CDR1 WSHSY and CDR2 SAAADI. This CDR3 spans 15 amino acids. The CDR3 DNA reads as TGCGCCAGCAGTGAGTTAGGGACACCGAATCAGCCCCAGCATTTT. It yields the protein CASSELGTPNQPQHF.

This clonotype was counted ten times or more. The rearrangement links TRBV9 to TRBJ1-1; the D gene is possibly TRBD1 (5 bases). V was pared by 4 bases and J by 2 bases, with 15 bases between. The CDR3 runs to 15 residues. The V gene's germline CDR1 is SGDLS and CDR2 YYNGEE. The CDR3 here is CASSPAGTYNTEAFF. As DNA, the CDR3 is TGTGCCAGCAGCCCCGCCGGGACCTACAACACTGAAGCTTTCTTT.

This clonotype was seen many times. The V gene is TRBV20-1, the J gene TRBJ1-4, with D uncertain. Germline V gene data show CDR1 as DFQATT and CDR2 as SNEGSKA (reference sequence). The CDR3 is 14 amino acids. V lost 3 bases to trimming and J lost 0 bases, with 8 bases between them. The CDR3 loop reads CSARLQATNEKLFF. DNA of the CDR3: TGCAGTGCTAGGTTGCAGGCAACTAATGAAAAACTGTTTTTT.

This clonotype was observed at least ten times. This rearrangement joins TRBV6-5 to TRBJ2-5, with 8 bases lining up with TRBD1. The CDR3 totals 13 residues. Germline CDR1 is MNHEY and CDR2 is SVGAGI. J lost 5 bases, V lost 2 bases, and 1 base had no gene match. The CDR3 nucleotides are TGTGCCAGCAGTTACAGGGACAGGGAGACCCAGTACTTC. It specifies CASSYRDRETQYF.

This sequence joins TRBV7-9 and TRBJ2-3; 8 bases map to TRBD2. V lost 6 bases and J lost 6; bases outside the gene matches: 11. CDR3 size: 15 residues. Germline lookup yields CDR1 SEHNR and CDR2 FQNEAQ (reference sequence). CDR3 region: CASRGSGGLTDTQYF. Here the CDR3 DNA reads TGTGCCAGCAGAGGCAGCGGGGGTTTAACGGATACGCAGTATTTT.

This clonotype was found many times. V usage is TRBV29-1 and J usage is TRBJ2-1; 10 bases agree with TRBD2. The V and J ends lost 5 bases and 4 bases, in that order; junction bases with no gene match: 2. The germline V gene has CDR1 SQVTM and CDR2 ANQGSEA. This CDR3 contains 13 residues. CDR3 bases: TGCAGCGTTTGGACTAGCGGTTACAATGAGCAGTTCTTC. This codes for CSVWTSGYNEQFF.

This clonotype occurred many times. The J gene is TRBJ2-7, the V gene TRBV5-1; D is unresolved. The germline V gene encodes CDR1 SGHRS and CDR2 YFSETQ. Trimming cost V 4 bases and J 2 bases, with 10 bases left between them. The CDR3 totals 13 residues. DNA of the CDR3: TGCGCCAGCAGCCCTTATGGAACCTACGAGCAGTACTTC. Translated: CASSPYGTYEQYF.

The table lists this clonotype with many counts. The rearrangement links TRBV10-3 to TRBJ2-7, with unresolved D. With 4 bases removed from V and 4 bases from J, the gap between germline ends came to 11 bases. CDR1 is ENHRY and CDR2 is SYGVKD in the germline V gene. The CDR3 totals 13 residues. The CDR3 here is CAISGGFGYEQYF. CDR3 nucleotide sequence: TGTGCCATCAGTGGAGGCTTTGGATACGAGCAGTACTTC.

In this sample, this clonotype turned up many times. V gene TRBV7-9 combines with J gene TRBJ1-1, with D uncertain. Looked up from germline, CDR1 is SEHNR and CDR2 is FQNEAQ (reference sequence). V lost 4 bases to trimming and J lost 5 bases, with 11 bases between them. The CDR3 is 13 amino acids. CDR3 in amino acids: CASSSAGVTEAFF. In DNA, the CDR3 is TGTGCCAGCAGCTCGGCAGGCGTAACTGAAGCTTTCTTT. Full variable domain (missing parts from reference TRBV7-9 and TRBJ1-1): DTGVSQNPRHKITKRGQNVTFRCDPISEHNRLYWYRQTLGQGPEFLTYFQNEAQLEKSRLLSDRFSAERPKGSFSTLEIQRTEQGDSAMYLCASSSAGVTEAFFGQGTRLTVV.

This clonotype was seen at least ten times. The gene calls are TRBV24-1 and TRBJ1-5; 10 nucleotides align to TRBD1. This CDR3 has 14 amino acids. The V gene end was trimmed by 4 bases and the J gene end by 5 bases; junction bases not matched to a gene: 1. Germline V gene lookup returns CDR1 KGHDR and CDR2 SFDVKD. CDR3 in DNA: TGTGCCACCAGTGAGACAGGGGGCCATCAGCCCCAGCATTTT. As protein: CATSETGGHQPQHF.

This clonotype was seen many times. The CDR3 loop is CASSRDRFVSEAFF. The CDR3 DNA reads TGTGCCAGCAGTCGTGACAGATTCGTCTCTGAAGCTTTCTTT. The V and J genes are TRBV7-2 and TRBJ1-1; D perhaps matches TRBD1 (5 bases). The CDR3 spans 14 residues. From germline, CDR1 is SGHTA and CDR2 FQGNSA. With 6 bases removed from V and 6 bases from J, the gap between germline ends came to 17 bases.

A few counts support this clonotype. The chain couples TRBV27 to TRBJ1-2; D gene uncertain. V lost 11 bases and J lost 2, with 9 bases in between. The CDR3 loop spans 11 amino acids. CDR1 is MNHEY, CDR2 SMNVEV, per germline (reference sequence). CDR3 sequence: CAAGPNYGYTF. CDR3 bases: TGTGCCGCCGGGCCGAACTATGGCTACACCTTC.

This clonotype was detected ten times or more. This rearrangement joins TRBV20-1 to TRBJ2-3; D gene unclear. CDR1 is DFQATT and CDR2 is SNEGSKA in the germline V gene (reference sequence). This CDR3 comprises 12 residues. The V gene lost 5 bases and the J gene lost 7 bases, with 13 bases spanning the gap. The CDR3 DNA is TGCAGTGCTCGGGTCTTGCCCAATACGCAGTATTTT. This encodes CSARVLPNTQYF.

This clonotype was seen ten or more times. The genes are TRBV7-9 and TRBJ1-2; D unresolved. V was clipped by 6 bases and J by 5 bases, with 16 bases between them. The CDR3 is 14 residues long. Germline V gene lookup returns CDR1 SEHNR and CDR2 FQNEAQ (reference sequence). Here the CDR3 DNA reads TGTGCCAGCAGATCCAGCGGAGTACTGTATGGCTACACCTTC. It specifies CASRSSGVLYGYTF.